This T cell receptor beta chain is from a study of T cell responses to AZD1222 COVID-19 vaccine. Regarding the study as a whole: Spike-specific TCR breadth and depth grew following two AZD1222 doses. At baseline, just 5 or 6 AZD1222 recipients tested seropositive.

Generated by immunoSEQ multiplex PCR, the TCRdb table keeps only in-frame clones and is missing some. This table has tens of thousands of clones, over 70% appearing once. The CDR3 spans 14 residues. Germline CDR1 and CDR2: SQVTM and ANQGSEA. The V and J ends lost 5 bases and 5 bases, in that order; junction bases with no gene match: 11. To note about this clone: Its target is not known.

Here the sequenced sample was peripheral blood, taken on day 0 of AZD1222 vaccination. This receptor was obtained from an adult in good health. The chain recombines TRBV29-1 with TRBJ1-1; TRBD1 agrees at 7 bases. As DNA, the CDR3 is TGCAGCGTTTGGGACAGAATAGCTCGGACTGAAGCTTTCTTT. Protein sequence: CSVWDRIARTEAFF. The whole variable domain, filled in from reference TRBV29-1 and TRBJ1-1, reads SAVISQKPSRDICQRGTSLTIQCQVDSQVTMMFWYRQQPGQSLTLIATANQGSEATYESGFVIDKFPISRPNLTFSTLTVSNMSPEDSSIYLCSVWDRIARTEAFFGQGTRLTVV.